This entry is about one T cell receptor (beta chain). Looked up from germline, CDR1 is SGHRS and CDR2 is YFSETQ. The CDR3 is made up of 13 amino acids. Trimming removed 5 bases at V and 8 bases at J, with 14 bases between. TCRdb processed the 5' RACE reads anew with MiXCR; each CDR3 protein has one entry. The table includes tens of thousands of distinct CDR3 sequences, less than 15% detected once. This record comes from a study of early T cells in non-severe SARS-CoV-2 infection. Overall study: It was bulk RNA from unsorted whole blood that was sequenced, and the chains were unpaired.

The specimen was whole blood. The chain couples TRBV5-1 to TRBJ1-5, with no clear D. This receptor was identified in an adult who was a healthcare worker with PCR-confirmed SARS-CoV-2 infection or an uninfected control (not recorded which). The CDR3 spells CASSSGYLEPQHF. The CDR3, as DNA: TGCGCCAGCAGTTCAGGCTACTTGGAGCCCCAGCATTTT.